These T cell receptor beta chains were read from a single sample in a study of cytomegalovirus exposure and HLA in healthy donors. The data were produced by immunoSEQ multiplex PCR, yet TCRdb's version contains in-frame clones alone and is incomplete. Among some 120,000 clones, about 73% were seen once, and the ten largest hold around 3.9%. Sequenced input: PBMCs. Receptors originate from a woman between 40 and 50 years old in good health and CMV-seronegative. The CDR3 runs from the conserved cysteine through the conserved F or W. A D gene is named only where the DNA matches it firmly. Clone sizes are given selectively: once, few, many, or a class where the clone is expanded.

CDR3 DNA	CDR3 protein	V gene	J gene	D gene	clone size
TGCGCCAGCAGCCAAGCCCAGGGGAGGGTGAGGGGAGAGACCCAGTACTTC	CASSQAQGRVRGETQYF	TRBV4-1	TRBJ2-5	NA	NA
TGTGCCTGGAGTATGCTAGCGGGAGGGCCTAATGAGCAGTTCTTC	CAWSMLAGGPNEQFF	TRBV30	TRBJ2-1	TRBD2	NA
TGTGCCAGCAGCACCCTCAGCTCCTACGAGCAGTACTTC	CASSTLSSYEQYF	TRBV6-5	TRBJ2-7	NA	few
TGTGCCAGCAGTTTTGGCGGGACAGGGAATGAAAAACTGTTTTTT	CASSFGGTGNEKLFF	TRBV27	TRBJ1-4	TRBD1	few
TGTGCCAGCACCCCGGTTCTTCCCCCAATGTCGGAGTGGGTTAGGCCCTACGAGCAGTACTTC	CASTPVLPPMSEWVRPYEQYF	TRBV28	TRBJ2-7	NA	NA
TGCGCCAGCAGCCAAGATCTCACTAGCGGGGGGTACAGTGATACGCAGTATTTT	CASSQDLTSGGYSDTQYF	TRBV4-3	TRBJ2-3	TRBD2	NA
TGTGCCAGCTCTCGGGGTCAATACAATGAGCAGTTCTTC	CASSRGQYNEQFF	TRBV18	TRBJ2-1	NA	NA
TGTGCCAGCAGCTGGGACTTGGACACAGATACGCAGTATTTT	CASSWDLDTDTQYF	TRBV7-6	TRBJ2-3	NA	once
TGCAGCGTTGAAGAGTCCGACAGGAGTGAAGCTTTCTTT	CSVEESDRSEAFF	TRBV29-1	TRBJ1-1	NA	NA
TGCGCCAGCAGCTTGGCGGGTGAGCAGTACTTC	CASSLAGEQYF	TRBV5-1	TRBJ2-7	NA	NA
TGTGCCAGAAGCTCACTAGCGGCAACCTCGGATACGCAGTATTTT	CARSSLAATSDTQYF	TRBV5-3	TRBJ2-3	TRBD2	NA
TGTGCTAGTGGTTTATACCTCTCGGAGGAAAAACTGTTTTTT	CASGLYLSEEKLFF	TRBV12-5	TRBJ1-4	NA	NA
TGTGCCAGTACACAGGGGGCGCATCCTCCGTTCTTC	CASTQGAHPPFF	TRBV10-3	TRBJ2-1	TRBD1	NA
TGTGCCAGCAGTCCTGGGACAGGGAAAAGCTCCTACGAGCAGTACTTC	CASSPGTGKSSYEQYF	TRBV27	TRBJ2-7	TRBD1	NA
TGCGCCAGCAGCCTATCTCAGGGGACTAATGAAAAACTGTTTTTT	CASSLSQGTNEKLFF	TRBV4-1	TRBJ1-4	NA	few
TGTGCCAGCTCACCTCAGACAGGAAAATCTGGAAACACCATATATTTT	CASSPQTGKSGNTIYF	TRBV18	TRBJ1-3	NA	NA
TGTGCCAGCAGCCCGGACAGGGATTACGAGCAGTACTTC	CASSPDRDYEQYF	TRBV6-5	TRBJ2-7	TRBD1	NA
TGTGCCAGCAGTGACTCTAGAGGGTGCGGCAACACCATATATTTT	CASSDSRGCGNTIYF	TRBV6-4	TRBJ1-3	NA	NA
TGTGCCAGCAGCTTAGCCAGGGGGGCCTCTGGAAACACCATATATTTT	CASSLARGASGNTIYF	TRBV11-2	TRBJ1-3	TRBD1	NA
TGCGCCAACCCGACGACGGGGGCGGGGGGGGGCGAGCAGTACTTC	CANPTTGAGGGEQYF	TRBV23-1	TRBJ2-7	TRBD2	NA
TGTGCCAGCAGTGAAGGAGGGCGGGGGAGAAATTCACCCCTCCACTTT	CASSEGGRGRNSPLHF	TRBV2	TRBJ1-6	NA	NA
TGCGCCAGCAGCCAAGGAAGGGGGCGGCCCGGCGAACTGTTTTTT	CASSQGRGRPGELFF	TRBV4-3	TRBJ1-4	TRBD1	few
TGTGCCAGCAGCCTAGATAGCGGGAGGGCGAACACCGGGGAGCTGTTTTTT	CASSLDSGRANTGELFF	TRBV5-4	TRBJ2-2	TRBD2	NA
TGTGCCAGCAGCACTAGGACAGGGAACACTGAAGCTTTCTTT	CASSTRTGNTEAFF	TRBV7-3	TRBJ1-1	TRBD1	NA
TGCGCCAGCAGTGATGAGGGTCCAAATGAAAAACTGTTTTTT	CASSDEGPNEKLFF	TRBV10-2	TRBJ1-4	NA	NA
TGTGCCAGCAGCGTAGTAGGTCGGGTGAACACTGAAGCTTTCTTT	CASSVVGRVNTEAFF	TRBV9	TRBJ1-1	NA	few
TGTGCCAGCAGCTTAGCCTTGGGGAGGTTGGGTGAGCAGTTCTTC	CASSLALGRLGEQFF	TRBV7-9	TRBJ2-1	NA	NA
TGTGCCAGTAGCACCGGGACAGGGATTTTGGGCAATGGCTACACCTTC	CASSTGTGILGNGYTF	TRBV19	TRBJ1-2	TRBD1	NA
TGTGCCAGCAGCCTCGGACTAGCGGAAGAGACCCAGTACTTC	CASSLGLAEETQYF	TRBV9	TRBJ2-5	TRBD2	once
TGTGCCAGCAGCTCGACAGGGTTTGCTGAGCAGTTCTTC	CASSSTGFAEQFF	TRBV7-2	TRBJ2-1	TRBD1	NA
TGTGCCAGCAGCTCTCGGACAAGAACAACTAATGAAAAACTGTTTTTT	CASSSRTRTTNEKLFF	TRBV5-4	TRBJ1-4	NA	NA
TGCGCCAGCAGCCTCCCCGGGACAGCTGGAAACACCATATATTTT	CASSLPGTAGNTIYF	TRBV5-1	TRBJ1-3	TRBD1	NA
TGTGCCAGCAGCCTTTGGCTTAACTATGGCTACACCTTC	CASSLWLNYGYTF	TRBV13	TRBJ1-2	NA	once
TGCGCCAGCAGCTTGACAGGGTCCCGGAACACTGAAGCTTTCTTT	CASSLTGSRNTEAFF	TRBV5-1	TRBJ1-1	NA	NA
TGTGCCAGTACCTTAGTGGGGACAGGCTCCTACGAGCAGTACTTC	CASTLVGTGSYEQYF	TRBV19	TRBJ2-7	TRBD1	NA
TGTGCCAGCAGCGTCGGGGGGGGGCCGTTTGGAAACACCATATATTTT	CASSVGGGPFGNTIYF	TRBV9	TRBJ1-3	NA	few
TGTGCCAGCAGTGCGCGACTAGCGGGACAAGAGACCCAGTACTTC	CASSARLAGQETQYF	TRBV6-1	TRBJ2-5	TRBD2	NA
TGCGCCAGCAGCCAAGATTGGGTAAACGGGTATACTGAAGCTTTCTTT	CASSQDWVNGYTEAFF	TRBV4-3	TRBJ1-1	NA	NA
TGTGCCAGCAGCTTAGACCGGGAGCAAAGGGAGCAGTACTTC	CASSLDREQREQYF	TRBV7-8	TRBJ2-7	NA	NA
TGTGCCAGCAGTTCTCGGACAGATTCACCCCTCCACTTT	CASSSRTDSPLHF	TRBV27	TRBJ1-6	NA	few
TGTGCCAGCAGTGTCTCGGTCTTCGGTACGCAGTATTTT	CASSVSVFGTQYF	TRBV6-4	TRBJ2-3	NA	NA